The T cell receptor beta chain described here comes from a study of OX40 agonist ivuxolimab in advanced cancers. About the research overall: The diagnoses of dose-escalation patients were hepatocellular carcinoma, melanoma, renal cell or head and neck cancer. The dose-escalation cohort was approximately 84% male, with a mean age of around 54 years, ranging roughly 20 to 90.

Repertoires were generated with immunoSEQ multiplex PCR, while TCRdb's copy carries only in-frame clones and drops some. The sample lists over 55,000 clones, about 79% seen once, with about 2.4% in the top ten. CDR1 is LNHDA, CDR2 SQIVND, per germline (reference sequence). V shed 5 bases and J shed 6 bases, with 8 bases lying between them. This CDR3 has 12 residues. This clone was counted a few times. Antigen unknown. Study-level findings and limits: The antigen specificity of the peripheral T cells (those that were expanded) was not determined.

This TCR was sampled from an adult with an advanced solid tumor such as melanoma, head and neck, liver or kidney cancer. The chain joins TRBV19 to TRBJ1-5, with D unclear. Sample: CD4+ or CD8+ T cells sorted from blood, taken in a trial of the OX40 agonist ivuxolimab. In DNA, the CDR3 is TGTGCCAGTAGTCCCCTGGGTCAGCCCCAGCATTTT. Protein: CASSPLGQPQHF.